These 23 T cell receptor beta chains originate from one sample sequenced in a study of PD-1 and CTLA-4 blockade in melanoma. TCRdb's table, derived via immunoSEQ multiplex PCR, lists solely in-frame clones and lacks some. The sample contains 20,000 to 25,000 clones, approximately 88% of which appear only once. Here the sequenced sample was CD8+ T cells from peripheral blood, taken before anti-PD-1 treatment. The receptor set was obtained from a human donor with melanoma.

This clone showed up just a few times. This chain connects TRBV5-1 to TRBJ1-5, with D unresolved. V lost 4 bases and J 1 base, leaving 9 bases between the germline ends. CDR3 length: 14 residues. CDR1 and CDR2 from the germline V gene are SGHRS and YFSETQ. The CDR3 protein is CASSLTGSNQPQHF. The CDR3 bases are TGCGCCAGCAGCCTGACTGGCAGCAATCAGCCCCAGCATTTT. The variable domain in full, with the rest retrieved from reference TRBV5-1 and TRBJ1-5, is KAGVTQTPRYLIKTRGQQVTLSCSPISGHRSVSWYQQTPGQGLQFLFEYFSETQRNKGNFPGRFSGRQFSNSRSEMNVSTLELGDSALYLCASSLTGSNQPQHFGDGTRLSIL.

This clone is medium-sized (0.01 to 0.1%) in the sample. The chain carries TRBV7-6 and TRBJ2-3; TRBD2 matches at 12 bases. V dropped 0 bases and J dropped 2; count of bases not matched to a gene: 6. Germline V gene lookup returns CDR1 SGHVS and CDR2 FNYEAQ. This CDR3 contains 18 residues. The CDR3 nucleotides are TGTGCCAGCAGCTTAGCCGCAACTAGCGGGGGGCTCACAGATACGCAGTATTTT. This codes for CASSLAATSGGLTDTQYF.

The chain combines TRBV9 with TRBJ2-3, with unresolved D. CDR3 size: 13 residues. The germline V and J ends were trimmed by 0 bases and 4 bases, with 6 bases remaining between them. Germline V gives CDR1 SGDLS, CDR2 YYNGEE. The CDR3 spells CASSVDSPDTQYF. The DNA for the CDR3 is TGTGCCAGCAGCGTAGATAGTCCAGATACGCAGTATTTT.

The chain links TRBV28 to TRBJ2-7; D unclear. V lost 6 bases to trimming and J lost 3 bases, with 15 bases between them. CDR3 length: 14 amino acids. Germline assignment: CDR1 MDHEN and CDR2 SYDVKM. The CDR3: CASSLGGIGYEQYF. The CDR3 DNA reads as TGTGCCAGCAGCCTGGGTGGGATCGGCTACGAGCAGTACTTC.

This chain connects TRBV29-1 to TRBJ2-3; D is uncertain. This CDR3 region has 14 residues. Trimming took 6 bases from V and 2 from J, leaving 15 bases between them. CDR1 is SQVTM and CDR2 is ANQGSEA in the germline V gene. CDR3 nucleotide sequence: TGCAGCGTCCTGACTCCGGGTACCACAGATACGCAGTATTTT. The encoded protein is CSVLTPGTTDTQYF.

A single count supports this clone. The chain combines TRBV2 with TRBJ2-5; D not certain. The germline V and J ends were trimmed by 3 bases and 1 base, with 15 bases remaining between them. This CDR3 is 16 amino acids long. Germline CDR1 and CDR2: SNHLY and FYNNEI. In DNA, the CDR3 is TGTGCCAGCAGTGAGATAGGAAGGGCCCGCCAAGAGACCCAGTACTTC. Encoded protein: CASSEIGRARQETQYF.

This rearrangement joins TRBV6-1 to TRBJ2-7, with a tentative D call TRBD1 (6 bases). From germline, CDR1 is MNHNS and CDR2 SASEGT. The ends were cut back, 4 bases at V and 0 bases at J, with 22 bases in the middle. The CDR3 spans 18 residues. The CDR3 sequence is CASSVVTGRDKRSYEQYF. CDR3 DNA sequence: TGTGCCAGCAGTGTGGTTACTGGCCGGGACAAACGCTCCTACGAGCAGTACTTC.

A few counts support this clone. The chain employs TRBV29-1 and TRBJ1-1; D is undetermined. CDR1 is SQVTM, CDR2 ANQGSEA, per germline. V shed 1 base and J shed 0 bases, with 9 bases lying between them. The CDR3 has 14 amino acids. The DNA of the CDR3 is TGCAGCGTTGAAGGCAGCTCGATGAACACTGAAGCTTTCTTT. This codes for CSVEGSSMNTEAFF.

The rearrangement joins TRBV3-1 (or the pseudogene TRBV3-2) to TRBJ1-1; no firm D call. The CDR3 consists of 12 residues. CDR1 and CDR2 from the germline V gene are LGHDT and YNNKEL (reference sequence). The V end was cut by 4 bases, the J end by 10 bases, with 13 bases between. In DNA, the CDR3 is TGTGCCAGCAGCCCAGATGGGCGGTCAGCTTTCTTT. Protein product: CASSPDGRSAFF.

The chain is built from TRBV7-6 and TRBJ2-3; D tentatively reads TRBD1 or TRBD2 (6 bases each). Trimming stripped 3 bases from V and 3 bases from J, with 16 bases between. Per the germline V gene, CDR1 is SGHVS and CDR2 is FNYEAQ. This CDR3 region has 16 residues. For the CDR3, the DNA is TGTGCCAGCAGCTTGTTGGAGGGGGAGAGGACAGATACGCAGTATTTT. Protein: CASSLLEGERTDTQYF.

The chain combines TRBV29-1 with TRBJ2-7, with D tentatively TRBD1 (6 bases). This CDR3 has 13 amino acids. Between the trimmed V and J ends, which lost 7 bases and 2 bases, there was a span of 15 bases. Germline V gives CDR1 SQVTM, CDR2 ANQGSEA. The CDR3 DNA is TGCAGCGCCTACAGTGGGACAACCTACGAGCAGTACTTC. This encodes CSAYSGTTYEQYF.

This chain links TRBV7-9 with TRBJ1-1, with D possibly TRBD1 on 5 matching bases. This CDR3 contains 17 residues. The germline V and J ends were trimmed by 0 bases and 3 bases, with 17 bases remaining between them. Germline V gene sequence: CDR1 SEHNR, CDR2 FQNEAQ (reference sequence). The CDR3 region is CASSLAEAEVGDTEAFF. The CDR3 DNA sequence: TGTGCCAGCAGCTTAGCTGAAGCGGAGGTGGGGGACACTGAAGCTTTCTTT.

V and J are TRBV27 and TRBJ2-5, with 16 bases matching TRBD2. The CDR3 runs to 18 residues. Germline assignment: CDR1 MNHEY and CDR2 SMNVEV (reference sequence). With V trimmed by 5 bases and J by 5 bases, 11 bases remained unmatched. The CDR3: CASSPPGLAGGPAETQYF. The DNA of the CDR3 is TGTGCCAGCAGTCCGCCGGGACTAGCGGGGGGGCCCGCGGAGACCCAGTACTTC.

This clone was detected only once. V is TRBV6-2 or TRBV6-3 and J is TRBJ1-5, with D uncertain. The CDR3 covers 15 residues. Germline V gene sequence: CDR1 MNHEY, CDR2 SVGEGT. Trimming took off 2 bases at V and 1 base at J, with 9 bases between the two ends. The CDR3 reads CASSYVSLSNQPQHF. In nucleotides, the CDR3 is TGTGCCAGCAGTTACGTTTCCTTAAGCAATCAGCCCCAGCATTTT.

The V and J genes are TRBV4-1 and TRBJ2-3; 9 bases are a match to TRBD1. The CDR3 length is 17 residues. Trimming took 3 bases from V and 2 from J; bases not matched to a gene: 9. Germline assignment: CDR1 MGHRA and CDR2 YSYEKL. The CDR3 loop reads CASSQRDRDGVTDTQYF. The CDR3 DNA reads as TGCGCCAGCAGCCAGAGGGACAGGGACGGGGTCACAGATACGCAGTATTTT.

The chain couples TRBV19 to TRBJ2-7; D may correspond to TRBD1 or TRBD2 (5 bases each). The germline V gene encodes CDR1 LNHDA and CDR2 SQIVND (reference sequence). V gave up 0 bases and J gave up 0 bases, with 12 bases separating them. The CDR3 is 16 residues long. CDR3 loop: CASSIDGDRSSYEQYF. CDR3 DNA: TGTGCCAGTAGTATAGATGGGGACCGGAGCTCCTACGAGCAGTACTTC.

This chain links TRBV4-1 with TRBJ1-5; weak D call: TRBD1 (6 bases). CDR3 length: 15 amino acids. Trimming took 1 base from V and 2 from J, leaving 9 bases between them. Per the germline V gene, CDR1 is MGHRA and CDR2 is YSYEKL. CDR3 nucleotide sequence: TGCGCCAGCAGCCAAGCAGGGGCGGGCAATCAGCCCCAGCATTTT. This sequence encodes CASSQAGAGNQPQHF.

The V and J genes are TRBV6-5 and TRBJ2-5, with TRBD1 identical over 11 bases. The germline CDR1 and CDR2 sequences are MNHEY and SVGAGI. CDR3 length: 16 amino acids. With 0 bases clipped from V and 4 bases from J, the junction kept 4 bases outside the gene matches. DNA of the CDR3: TGTGCCAGCAGTTACTCAGGGACAGGGGGAAGAGAGACCCAGTACTTC. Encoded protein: CASSYSGTGGRETQYF.

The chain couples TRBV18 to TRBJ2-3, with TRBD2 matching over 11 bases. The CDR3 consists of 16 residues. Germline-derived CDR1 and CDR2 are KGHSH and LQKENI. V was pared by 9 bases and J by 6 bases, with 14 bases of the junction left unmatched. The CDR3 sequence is CARRRLAGGHWDTQYF. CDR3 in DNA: TGTGCCAGACGCCGCCTAGCGGGGGGCCACTGGGATACGCAGTATTTT.

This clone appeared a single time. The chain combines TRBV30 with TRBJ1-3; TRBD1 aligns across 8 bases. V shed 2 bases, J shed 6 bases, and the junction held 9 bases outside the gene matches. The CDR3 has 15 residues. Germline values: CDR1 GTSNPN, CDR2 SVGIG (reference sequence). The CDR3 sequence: CAWSLWTGYENTIYF. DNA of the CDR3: TGTGCCTGGAGTCTCTGGACAGGGTACGAAAACACCATATATTTT.

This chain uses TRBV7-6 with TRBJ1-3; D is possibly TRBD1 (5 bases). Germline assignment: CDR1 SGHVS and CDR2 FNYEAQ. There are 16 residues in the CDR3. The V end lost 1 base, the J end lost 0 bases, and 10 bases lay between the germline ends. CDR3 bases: TGTGCCAGCAGCTTAGAGGGACGGTACTCTGGAAACACCATATATTTT. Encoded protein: CASSLEGRYSGNTIYF.

The CDR3 loop is CASSAFAGTGNTEAFF. CDR3 coding DNA: TGTGCCAGCAGTGCCTTCGCCGGGACAGGGAACACTGAAGCTTTCTTT. The chain carries TRBV27 and TRBJ1-1; 8 positions agree with TRBD1. CDR3 length equals 16 residues. The trim removed 5 bases at V and 1 base at J, leaving 9 bases unmatched. The germline V gene has CDR1 MNHEY and CDR2 SMNVEV (reference sequence).

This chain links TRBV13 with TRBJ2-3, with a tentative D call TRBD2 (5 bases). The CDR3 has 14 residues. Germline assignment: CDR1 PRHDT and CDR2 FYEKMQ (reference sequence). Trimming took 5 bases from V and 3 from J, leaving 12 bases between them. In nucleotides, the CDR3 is TGTGCCAGCAGCGCAATTACTAGTACAGATACGCAGTATTTT. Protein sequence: CASSAITSTDTQYF.